The 13 T cell receptor beta chains in this list originate from one sample, sequenced in a study of blood T cell repertoires in COVID-19. This table comes from immunoSEQ multiplex PCR, and its TCRdb copy is limited to in-frame clones, with some not included. The data hold 250,000 to 300,000 clones, with 86% observed a single time. What was sequenced was peripheral blood. These receptors originate from a woman aged 25 to 45 with active or convalescent COVID-19.

This clone was observed once. At one end, the junction sequence differs from germline, possibly due to a read error. The J gene is TRBJ2-2, the V gene TRBV29-1, with 7 bases lining up with TRBD1. CDR1 is SQVTM, CDR2 ANQGSEA, per germline. The CDR3 extends over 13 amino acids. CDR3 nucleotide sequence: TGCAGCGCCGTGACAGGGAACGCCGGGGAGCTGTTTTTT. This gives the protein CSAVTGNAGELFF.

The chain combines TRBV2 with TRBJ1-2; perhaps TRBD1 as D (5 bases). CDR1 and CDR2 from the germline V gene are SNHLY and FYNNEI. The CDR3 has 14 residues. V was cut by 2 bases and J by 8 bases, with 15 bases left in between. The CDR3 DNA reads as TGTGCCAGCAGTGAAATGGATAGGGGATTGGGCTACACCTTC. It yields the protein CASSEMDRGLGYTF.

As concerns this clone: One end of the junction is discordant with germline, which a read error may explain. This sequence joins TRBV7-7 and TRBJ2-2, with 11 positions matching TRBD1. Germline CDR1 reads SSHAT; CDR2 reads FNYEAQ (reference sequence). The CDR3 spans 15 residues. CDR3 in amino acids: CASSPGQGVSGELFF. The CDR3 nucleotides read TGTGCTAGCAGTCCGGGACAGGGGGTCAGCGGGGAGCTGTTTTTT. Variable domain in full (rest from reference TRBV7-7 and TRBJ2-2): GAGVSQSPRYKVTKRGQDVTLRCDPISSHATLYWYQQALGQGPEFLTYFNYEAQPDKSGLPSDRFSAERPEGSISTLTIQRTEQRDSAMYRCASSPGQGVSGELFFGEGSRLTVL.

This clone was found once. The rearrangement joins TRBV5-1 to TRBJ2-3; 10 bases agree with TRBD1. This CDR3 spans 15 amino acids. The germline gives CDR1 SGHRS, CDR2 YFSETQ. Trimming at V came to 6 bases and at J to 0 bases, leaving 4 bases not matched to a gene. The CDR3 sequence is CASNRQGASTDTQYF. CDR3 bases: TGCGCCAGCAACAGACAGGGGGCAAGCACAGATACGCAGTATTTT.

CDR3 region: CASSRDRALSKLFF. The DNA for the CDR3 is TGTGCCAGTAGTAGGGACAGGGCCCTATCGAAACTGTTTTTT. This chain links TRBV19 with TRBJ1-4; 9 nucleotides align to TRBD1. This CDR3 comprises 14 residues. Germline V CDR1 and CDR2: LNHDA, SQIVND (reference sequence). Trimming at V came to 4 bases and at J to 11 bases, leaving 8 bases not matched to a gene. The variable domain in full, completed from reference TRBV19 and TRBJ1-4, reads DGGITQSPKYLFRKEGQNVTLSCEQNLNHDAMYWYRQDPGQGLRLIYYSQIVNDFQKGDIAEGYSVSREKKESFPLTVTSAQKNPTAFYLCASSRDRALSKLFFGSGTQLSVL.

The V gene is TRBV19, the J gene TRBJ1-5; TRBD1 matches at 10 bases. The germline CDR1 and CDR2 sequences are LNHDA and SQIVND (reference sequence). CDR3 size: 17 residues. Germline trimming cut 5 bases from V and 1 base from J; bases unmatched to any gene: 8. This CDR3 reads CASSARTGGISNQPQHF. The CDR3 nucleotides are TGTGCCAGTAGTGCGCGGACAGGGGGGATCAGCAATCAGCCCCAGCATTTT.

This clone came up once. The chain uses TRBV3-1 (or the pseudogene TRBV3-2) and TRBJ2-5; 9 nucleotides match TRBD2. This CDR3 comprises 15 residues. Germline lookup yields CDR1 LGHDT and CDR2 YNNKEL (reference sequence). The V and J ends lost 1 base and 3 bases, in that order; junction bases with no gene match: 3. CDR3 amino acids: CASSQVRGGKETQYF. DNA for the CDR3: TGTGCCAGCAGCCAAGTGCGGGGGGGTAAAGAGACCCAGTACTTC.

The V call is TRBV6-5, the J call TRBJ1-4; D might be TRBD1 (5 bases). The CDR3 has 15 amino acids. Germline V gene sequence: CDR1 MNHEY, CDR2 SVGAGI. V was shortened by 0 bases and J by 8 bases, with 13 bases between the two germline ends. CDR3 bases: TGTGCCAGCAGTTACTCGGGCGGACAAAGGGAAAAACTGTTTTTT. Translated: CASSYSGGQREKLFF.

The chain is built from TRBV9 and TRBJ2-2, with 9 bases aligning to TRBD2. Trimming cost V 3 bases and J 1 base; bases outside gene matches: 4. There are 16 residues in the CDR3. Germline loops: CDR1 SGDLS, CDR2 YYNGEE. CDR3 protein: CASSDILAGNTGELFF. The DNA for the CDR3 is TGTGCCAGCAGCGACATACTAGCGGGGAACACCGGGGAGCTGTTTTTT. Full variable domain (rest looked up from reference TRBV9 and TRBJ2-2): DSGVTQTPKHLITATGQRVTLRCSPRSGDLSVYWYQQSLDQGLQFLIQYYNGEERAKGNILERFSAQQFPDLHSELNLSSLELGDSALYFCASSDILAGNTGELFFGEGSRLTVL.

In this sample, this clone turned up a few times. This chain links TRBV23-1 with TRBJ1-5, with 8 bases matching TRBD1. TRBV23-1 is classed as an ORF, of uncertain function. This CDR3 spans 15 amino acids. V shed 3 bases, J shed 2 bases, and the junction held 3 bases outside the gene matches. The CDR3 DNA sequence: TGCGCCAGCAGTCACCCAGGGGGCCGCAATCAGCCCCAGCATTTT. Translating gives CASSHPGGRNQPQHF.

This chain joins TRBV5-4 and TRBJ2-5; 7 bases fit TRBD2. The CDR3 runs 17 residues. The germline gives CDR1 SGHNT, CDR2 YYREEE (reference sequence). V was pared by 0 bases and J by 3 bases, with 11 bases of the junction left unmatched. The CDR3 DNA reads as TGTGCCAGCAGCTTGGCCGGTAGCGGGCCGGCGGAAGAGACCCAGTACTTC. Its translation is CASSLAGSGPAEETQYF.

The chain employs TRBV19 and TRBJ1-1; the D gene is possibly TRBD1 (5 bases). V gave up 4 bases and J gave up 6 bases, with 21 bases separating them. From germline, CDR1 is LNHDA and CDR2 SQIVND (reference sequence). The CDR3 spans 16 residues. The CDR3 DNA reads as TGTGCCAGTAGTAATTATGGGGCAGGGATGTATTCTGAAGCTTTCTTT. Translating gives CASSNYGAGMYSEAFF.

The genes are TRBV30 and TRBJ1-3, with no clear D. The CDR3 consists of 14 residues. V lost 3 bases, J lost 3 bases, and 12 bases lay in between. The V gene's germline CDR1 is GTSNPN and CDR2 SVGIG (reference sequence). The CDR3 sequence: CAWSPRRRGNTIYF. In DNA, the CDR3 is TGTGCCTGGAGCCCCCGGAGACGTGGAAACACCATATATTTT.